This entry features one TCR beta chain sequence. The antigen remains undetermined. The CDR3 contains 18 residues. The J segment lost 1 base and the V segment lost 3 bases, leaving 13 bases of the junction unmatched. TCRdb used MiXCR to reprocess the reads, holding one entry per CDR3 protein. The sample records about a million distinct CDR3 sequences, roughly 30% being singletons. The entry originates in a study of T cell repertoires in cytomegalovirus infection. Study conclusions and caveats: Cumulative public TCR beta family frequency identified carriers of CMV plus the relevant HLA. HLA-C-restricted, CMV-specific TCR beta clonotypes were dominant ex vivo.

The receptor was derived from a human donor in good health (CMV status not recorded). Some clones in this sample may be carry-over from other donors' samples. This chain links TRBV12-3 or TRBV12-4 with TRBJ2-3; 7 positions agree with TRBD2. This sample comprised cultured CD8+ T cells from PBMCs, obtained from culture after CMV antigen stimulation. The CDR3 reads CASSLALGLAGGTDTQYF. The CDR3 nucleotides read TGTGCCAGCAGTTTGGCCCTGGGATTGGCGGGGGGCACAGATACGCAGTATTTT.